The 21 T cell receptor beta chains below all came from one sample that was sequenced in a study of blood T cell repertoires in COVID-19. TCRdb keeps only in-frame clones here, not all; method: immunoSEQ multiplex PCR. Counted here are about 300,000 clones, 85% occurring once; the ten biggest clones make up under 2%. The specimen sequenced was PBMCs or T cells enriched from blood (not recorded which). Receptor source: a woman in her twenties or thirties who had been exposed to COVID-19.

The sample holds a few counts of this clone. This chain uses TRBV30 with TRBJ1-1; D not certain. Germline V gene lookup returns CDR1 GTSNPN and CDR2 SVGIG (reference sequence). CDR3 length equals 13 residues. The ends were cut back, 2 bases at V and 6 bases at J, with 13 bases in the middle. The CDR3 protein is CAWSRIGPPEAFF. The CDR3, as DNA: TGTGCCTGGAGTCGAATTGGGCCTCCTGAAGCTTTCTTT.

The chain links TRBV3-1 (or the pseudogene TRBV3-2) to TRBJ2-3; D possibly corresponds to TRBD2 (5 bases). This CDR3 has 12 amino acids. CDR1 is LGHDT, CDR2 YNNKEL, per germline (reference sequence). The V and J ends lost 5 bases and 6 bases respectively, with 9 bases between them. CDR3 sequence: CASSGGSDTQYF. The DNA for the CDR3 is TGTGCCAGCAGCGGTGGGAGTGATACGCAGTATTTT.

This sequence joins TRBV27 and TRBJ2-7; 7 bases fit TRBD1. Germline V lookup: CDR1 MNHEY, CDR2 SMNVEV (reference sequence). This CDR3 region has 12 residues. After removal of 3 bases from V and 9 bases from J, the junction contained 5 bases not matched to a gene. CDR3 region: CASSFVGDRQYF. The CDR3 DNA sequence: TGTGCCAGCAGTTTTGTAGGGGACAGGCAGTACTTC.

CDR3 nucleotide sequence: TGTGCCAGCAGTCGCGCCGGGACAGAGAATTCACCCCTCCACTTT. This encodes CASSRAGTENSPLHF. The chain combines TRBV27 with TRBJ1-6; the match to TRBD1 covers 7 bases. Germline CDR1 reads MNHEY; CDR2 reads SMNVEV (reference sequence). The CDR3 spans 15 residues. The V gene end was trimmed by 5 bases and the J gene end by 7 bases; junction bases not matched to a gene: 8.

The rearrangement links TRBV28 to TRBJ2-7; D possibly corresponds to TRBD1 (5 bases). Germline assignment: CDR1 MDHEN and CDR2 SYDVKM. V dropped 6 bases and J dropped 1 base, with 13 bases sitting between them. The CDR3 is made up of 14 amino acids. CDR3 in amino acids: CASSRDSWSYEQYF. CDR3 bases: TGTGCCAGCAGCCGTGACAGTTGGTCCTACGAGCAGTACTTC.

This clone occurred once. The chain employs TRBV11-2 and TRBJ2-5, with 12 bases aligning to TRBD1. The CDR3 consists of 14 residues. CDR1 is SGHAT, CDR2 FQNNGV, per germline. Trimming removed 5 bases from V and 5 bases from J; junction bases left unmatched: 3. CDR3 amino acids: CASSVGTGGETQYF. CDR3 nucleotide sequence: TGTGCCAGCAGCGTCGGGACAGGGGGCGAGACCCAGTACTTC. The full variable domain, with the rest looked up from reference TRBV11-2 and TRBJ2-5, is EAGVAQSPRYKIIEKRQSVAFWCNPISGHATLYWYQQILGQGPKLLIQFQNNGVVDDSQLPKDRFSAERLKGVDSTLKIQPAKLEDSAVYLCASSVGTGGETQYFGPGTRLLVL.

This chain links TRBV7-9 with TRBJ1-1; 7 nucleotides line up with TRBD1. V shed 5 bases, J shed 8 bases, and the junction held 5 bases outside the gene matches. The CDR3 has 12 residues. Germline CDR1 is SEHNR and CDR2 is FQNEAQ (reference sequence). The CDR3 coding sequence is TGTGCCAGCAGCCCTAGGGGGCAGGAAGCTTTCTTT. Residues: CASSPRGQEAFF.

This clone was recorded only once. This rearrangement joins TRBV6-5 to TRBJ1-4; maybe TRBD1 (6 bases). With 6 bases removed from V and 0 bases from J, the gap between germline ends came to 11 bases. Germline CDR1 and CDR2: MNHEY and SVGAGI. CDR3 size: 15 residues. As DNA, the CDR3 is TGTGCCAGCAGCAGGGGAGGGACAACTAATGAAAAACTGTTTTTT. It codes for CASSRGGTTNEKLFF.

This clone was seen only once. The chain's CDR3 is CAWARTGTNYGYTF. CDR3 nucleotide sequence: TGTGCCTGGGCGAGGACGGGGACTAACTATGGCTACACCTTC. V is TRBV30 and J is TRBJ1-2, with D hard to call. Germline V CDR1 and CDR2: GTSNPN, SVGIG (reference sequence). The CDR3 covers 14 residues. The V end was cut by 5 bases, the J end by 0 bases, with 13 bases between.

This clone was seen only a few times. The V gene is TRBV10-2, the J gene TRBJ2-5; TRBD1 aligns across 8 bases. CDR3 length: 12 residues. V dropped 11 bases and J dropped 7; count of bases not matched to a gene: 9. Germline V gives CDR1 WSHSY, CDR2 SAAADI. CDR3 coding DNA: TGCGCCGTTGGGACAGGCCAGCGGACCCAGTACTTC. Amino acid sequence: CAVGTGQRTQYF.

The chain recombines TRBV28 with TRBJ2-7; 10 nucleotides match TRBD1. V trimming: 2 bases; J trimming: 6 bases; junction bases outside the gene matches: 4. The CDR3 runs to 14 residues. CDR1 is MDHEN and CDR2 is SYDVKM in the germline V gene. The CDR3 loop is CASSLGGQGFEQYF. The CDR3 region has the DNA TGTGCCAGCAGTTTAGGGGGACAGGGGTTCGAGCAGTACTTC.

This chain joins TRBV2 and TRBJ2-1, with TRBD2 matching over 7 bases. J was trimmed by 6 bases and V by 1 base; bases with no gene match: 6. The CDR3 covers 15 residues. Per the germline V gene, CDR1 is SNHLY and CDR2 is FYNNEI. The CDR3 region is CASSEGWGGPNEQFF. CDR3 nucleotides: TGTGCCAGCAGTGAAGGGTGGGGAGGGCCCAATGAGCAGTTCTTC.

The V gene is TRBV30, the J gene TRBJ2-2; a possible D gene is TRBD1 (7 bases). The CDR3 sequence is 16 residues long. V was pared by 0 bases and J by 5 bases, with 16 bases between. Germline loops: CDR1 GTSNPN, CDR2 SVGIG (reference sequence). Here the CDR3 DNA reads TGTGCCTGGAGTGTAAGGGGCAGGGGGAGGACCGGGGAGCTGTTTTTT. It is translated as CAWSVRGRGRTGELFF.

CDR3 sequence (DNA): TGTGCCAGCAGTAGTGAGGGACTAGGCAATCAGCCCCAGCATTTT. Translated, it gives CASSSEGLGNQPQHF. The chain is built from TRBV6-5 and TRBJ1-5, with D perhaps TRBD1 (5 bases). Between the trimmed V and J ends, which lost 5 bases and 2 bases, there was a span of 13 bases. CDR1 is MNHEY, CDR2 SVGAGI, per germline. The CDR3 has 15 amino acids.

As DNA, the CDR3 is TGTGCCTGGAGTCCTCCCGGGACAGGGTCTGGGGCCAACGTCCTGACTTTC. This codes for CAWSPPGTGSGANVLTF. This chain joins TRBV30 and TRBJ2-6; 9 bases match TRBD1. Germline assignment: CDR1 GTSNPN and CDR2 SVGIG (reference sequence). CDR3 length: 17 amino acids. V was clipped by 2 bases and J by 1 base; unmatched bases: 6.

CDR3 in amino acids: CASSIDLWTGDGYTF. The CDR3 DNA is TGTGCCAGTAGTATAGATCTTTGGACAGGGGATGGCTACACCTTC. This sequence joins TRBV19 and TRBJ1-2; 9 bases line up with TRBD1. CDR3 length: 15 amino acids. The germline gives CDR1 LNHDA, CDR2 SQIVND (reference sequence). The ends lost 0 bases at V and 6 bases at J; junction bases unmatched: 5.

The chain joins TRBV20-1 to TRBJ1-6; 9 nucleotides match TRBD1. The CDR3 has 16 amino acids. Germline CDR1 reads DFQATT; CDR2 reads SNEGSKA (reference sequence). Unmatched junction bases numbered 10, after V lost 3 bases and J lost 7 bases. CDR3 sequence reads: CSASKPGTGFNSPLHF. CDR3 nucleotides: TGCAGTGCTAGTAAGCCCGGGACAGGGTTCAATTCACCCCTCCACTTT.

This clone was seen just once. The chain joins TRBV5-1 to TRBJ1-1; D uncertain. The CDR3 length is 13 residues. Germline lookup yields CDR1 SGHRS and CDR2 YFSETQ. Between the trimmed V and J ends, which lost 4 bases and 4 bases, there was a span of 11 bases. CDR3 sequence reads: CASSGHDGTEAFF. CDR3 nucleotides: TGCGCCAGCAGCGGGCATGACGGCACTGAAGCTTTCTTT. Using reference TRBV5-1 and TRBJ1-1 for the parts outside the CDR3, the full variable domain is KAGVTQTPRYLIKTRGQQVTLSCSPISGHRSVSWYQQTPGQGLQFLFEYFSETQRNKGNFPGRFSGRQFSNSRSEMNVSTLELGDSALYLCASSGHDGTEAFFGQGTRLTVV.

The chain uses TRBV25-1 and TRBJ1-3; no clear D gene. V lost 8 bases and J 0 bases, leaving 5 bases between the germline ends. The germline V gene has CDR1 MGHDK and CDR2 SYGVNS. CDR3 size: 12 residues. CDR3 DNA sequence: TGTGCCAGCGAGGCCTCTGGAAACACCATATATTTT. Protein: CASEASGNTIYF.

The chain is built from TRBV28 and TRBJ1-2, with D unclear. The CDR3 contains 13 residues. Germline V gives CDR1 MDHEN, CDR2 SYDVKM. Trimming cost V 10 bases and J 7 bases, with 19 bases left between them. The CDR3 DNA follows: TGTGCCATCCCAAATGGTGGTTTCGGTGGCTACACCTTC. Protein product: CAIPNGGFGGYTF.

The chain combines TRBV6-2 or TRBV6-3 with TRBJ1-6, with D unclear. This CDR3 spans 14 amino acids. Germline CDR1 reads MNHEY; CDR2 reads SVGEGT. V lost 6 bases, J lost 4 bases, and 10 bases lay in between. The CDR3 DNA is TGTGCCAGCAGCAATACACCTTATAATTCACCCCTCCACTTT. Encoded protein: CASSNTPYNSPLHF.